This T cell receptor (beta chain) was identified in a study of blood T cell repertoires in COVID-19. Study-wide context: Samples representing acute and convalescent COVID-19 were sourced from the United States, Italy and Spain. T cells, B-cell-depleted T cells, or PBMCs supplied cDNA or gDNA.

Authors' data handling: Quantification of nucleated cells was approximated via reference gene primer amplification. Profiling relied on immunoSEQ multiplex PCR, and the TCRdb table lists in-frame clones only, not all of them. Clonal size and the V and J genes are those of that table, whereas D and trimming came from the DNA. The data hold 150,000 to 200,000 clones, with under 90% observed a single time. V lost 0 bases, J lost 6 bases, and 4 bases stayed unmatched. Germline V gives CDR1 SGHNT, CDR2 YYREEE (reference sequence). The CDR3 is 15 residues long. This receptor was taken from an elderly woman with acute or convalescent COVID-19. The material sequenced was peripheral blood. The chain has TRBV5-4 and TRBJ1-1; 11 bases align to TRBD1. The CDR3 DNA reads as TGTGCCAGCAGCTTGGCCACGGGACAGGGGGCTGAAGCTTTCTTT. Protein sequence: CASSLATGQGAEAFF.